Below, 4 T cell receptor beta chains from the same sample are listed, as sequenced in a study of OX40 agonist ivuxolimab in advanced cancers. TCRdb's table, derived via immunoSEQ multiplex PCR, lists solely in-frame clones and lacks some. The table lists tens of thousands of clones, around 77% of them singletons. The sample here was CD4+ or CD8+ T cells sorted from blood, taken in a trial of the OX40 agonist ivuxolimab. These receptors were taken from an adult with an advanced solid tumor such as melanoma, head and neck, liver or kidney cancer.

This chain links TRBV5-6 with TRBJ2-7; D tentatively fits TRBD1 or TRBD2 (6 bases each). The V gene's germline CDR1 is SGHDT and CDR2 YYEEEE. This CDR3 contains 17 residues. V was clipped by 5 bases and J by 2 bases, with 23 bases between them. The CDR3 bases are TGTGCCAGCAGTGCGAGGAAAGGGGGAGGTCCAACCTACGAGCAGTACTTC. Its translation: CASSARKGGGPTYEQYF.

The V and J genes are TRBV28 and TRBJ2-7; 8 nucleotides line up with TRBD1. V gave up 2 bases and J gave up 7 bases; unmatched junction bases: 10. Germline V CDR1 and CDR2: MDHEN, SYDVKM. This CDR3 spans 15 amino acids. The CDR3 DNA sequence: TGTGCCAGCAGTTTAGTCCCGCAGGGGGCGCAAGAGCAGTACTTC. It is translated as CASSLVPQGAQEQYF.

The rearrangement links TRBV11-2 to TRBJ2-7; D unclear. Germline V gene sequence: CDR1 SGHAT, CDR2 FQNNGV. Trimming stripped 1 base from V and 4 bases from J, with 14 bases between. The CDR3 has 15 amino acids. The CDR3 coding sequence is TGTGCCAGCAGCTTAGCATCCTGGACCTATTACGAGCAGTACTTC. This gives the protein CASSLASWTYYEQYF. Full variable domain (remainder filled in from reference TRBV11-2 and TRBJ2-7): EAGVAQSPRYKIIEKRQSVAFWCNPISGHATLYWYQQILGQGPKLLIQFQNNGVVDDSQLPKDRFSAERLKGVDSTLKIQPAKLEDSAVYLCASSLASWTYYEQYFGPGTRLTVT.

This sequence joins TRBV27 and TRBJ2-3; no clear D. CDR1 MNHEY and CDR2 SMNVEV come from the germline V gene (reference sequence). Trimming removed 2 bases from V and 2 bases from J, with 5 bases in between. CDR3 length: 13 residues. CDR3 in DNA: TGTGCCAGCAGTTTAGGGTCCACAGATACGCAGTATTTT. Translated: CASSLGSTDTQYF.